This TCR beta chain was recovered during a study of cytomegalovirus exposure and HLA in healthy donors. Findings of the study overall: At a 0.05 false discovery rate, a later analysis found approximately 17,000 TCR beta sequences to be associated with HLA alleles. A later analysis linked a missense variant in DCLRE1C to the trimming of TCR beta V and J genes. What a later analysis reportedly showed was that an Asian-associated ancestry cluster had fewer N-insertions than the approximately 670-donor mean. Apparent HLA restriction characterized most CMV-associated TCR beta chains in a later analysis.

PCR amplification relied on 60 Vbeta primers (plus 13 Jbeta primers). The assay was immunoSEQ multiplex PCR, and TCRdb's table has in-frame clones only and misses some. The sample lists about 250,000 clones; more than 75% were seen once. This clone was recorded only once. Its antigen is unidentified. Trimming left V 2 bases short and J 0 bases short, with 16 bases between. This CDR3 has 17 residues. The germline gives CDR1 KGHSH, CDR2 LQKENI. Source material: PBMCs. This sequence was found in a girl aged 2-15 years in good health and CMV-seronegative. The V gene is TRBV18, the J gene TRBJ1-2, with D tentatively TRBD1 (5 bases). The CDR3 spells CASSPWVDNRANYGYTF. In DNA form, the CDR3 reads TGTGCCAGCTCACCATGGGTGGACAATCGAGCTAACTATGGCTACACCTTC.